Below, 19 T cell receptor beta chains from the same sample are listed, as sequenced in a study of blood T cell repertoires in COVID-19. Clones were sequenced by immunoSEQ multiplex PCR, and TCRdb holds only the in-frame ones, with some missing. Of some 330,000 clones detected, 70% to 90% appear once; the ten largest clones hold roughly 2%. Sequencing used PBMCs or T cells enriched from blood (not recorded which). These receptors were taken from a middle-aged man in a cohort exposed to, infected with or recovered from COVID-19 (not recorded which).

The chain uses TRBV28 and TRBJ1-6; D is ambiguous. The V end was cut by 6 bases, the J end by 0 bases, with 9 bases between. Germline CDR1 and CDR2: MDHEN and SYDVKM. The CDR3 covers 15 residues. CDR3 nucleotides: TGTGCCAGCAGGGCGGGAGGCTCCTATAATTCACCCCTCCACTTT. Translating gives CASRAGGSYNSPLHF.

V gene TRBV11-3 combines with J gene TRBJ2-1; a weak D match, TRBD2 (8 bases). The V gene lost 1 base and the J gene lost 5 bases, with 15 bases spanning the gap. The CDR3 covers 16 residues. Germline V gives CDR1 SGHNT, CDR2 YENEEA. DNA for the CDR3: TGTGCCAGCAGCTTAGGGGACAGCGGGGGAAACAATGAGCAGTTCTTC. Its translation is CASSLGDSGGNNEQFF.

This clone was found a few times. This chain joins TRBV3-1 (or the pseudogene TRBV3-2) and TRBJ1-2; 8 nucleotides agree with TRBD1. V lost 0 bases and J lost 4; bases outside the gene matches: 4. CDR1 and CDR2 from the germline V gene are LGHDT and YNNKEL (reference sequence). The CDR3 has 15 amino acids. The CDR3 spells CASSQDRGLGYGYTF. The CDR3 nucleotides read TGTGCCAGCAGCCAAGACAGGGGGCTGGGCTATGGCTACACCTTC.

The chain employs TRBV4-2 and TRBJ2-2, with 12 bases matching TRBD2. CDR1 and CDR2 (germline): LGHNA, YNFKEQ. Trimming took 1 base from V and 6 from J; bases not matched to a gene: 3. The CDR3 contains 16 residues. The CDR3 reads CASSQGLAGDPGELFF. The CDR3 DNA is TGTGCCAGCAGCCAAGGACTAGCGGGAGATCCCGGGGAGCTGTTTTTT.

The chain has TRBV5-1 and TRBJ1-4; D not certain. Germline CDR1 is SGHRS and CDR2 is YFSETQ. V dropped 4 bases and J dropped 5 bases, with 9 bases sitting between them. This CDR3 has 13 residues. CDR3 residues: CASSRGLNEKLFF. The CDR3 nucleotides read TGCGCCAGCAGCCGCGGCCTAAATGAAAAACTGTTTTTT.

A few counts support this clone. The chain uses TRBV2 and TRBJ2-7, with D possibly matching TRBD1 (5 bases). V was cut by 5 bases and J by 2 bases, with 13 bases left in between. There are 14 residues in the CDR3. Germline V gives CDR1 SNHLY, CDR2 FYNNEI. The CDR3 DNA follows: TGTGCCAGCAGTCCCGACAGAAACGCCTACGAGCAGTACTTC. This gives the protein CASSPDRNAYEQYF.

A single count supports this clone. The chain is built from TRBV11-3 and TRBJ2-2; D remains unclear. Trimming pared 0 bases from V and 6 bases from J, leaving 8 bases between. Germline CDR1 SGHNT, CDR2 YENEEA. This CDR3 is 14 amino acids long. CDR3 sequence: CASSLERVPGELFF. The CDR3 bases are TGTGCCAGCAGCTTAGAGCGCGTCCCCGGGGAGCTGTTTTTT.

A single count supports this clone. J is TRBJ1-5 and V is TRBV28, with 12 bases that match TRBD1. Germline CDR1 and CDR2: MDHEN and SYDVKM. The CDR3 runs 14 residues. V trimming: 4 bases; J trimming: 7 bases; junction bases outside the gene matches: 2. The CDR3 protein is CASSWDRGQQPQHF. For the CDR3, the DNA is TGTGCCAGCAGTTGGGACAGGGGGCAACAGCCCCAGCATTTT.

In regard to this clone: Other DNA sequences in this sample translate to the same CDR3. V gene TRBV5-1 combines with J gene TRBJ2-7, with 9 bases that match TRBD1. V trimming: 5 bases; J trimming: 2 bases; junction bases outside the gene matches: 2. The CDR3 runs 13 residues. The germline V gene has CDR1 SGHRS and CDR2 YFSETQ. DNA for the CDR3: TGCGCCAGCAGTGGGACAGGGACCTACGAGCAGTACTTC. It translates to CASSGTGTYEQYF.

The chain couples TRBV28 to TRBJ1-3, with a tentative D call TRBD1 (5 bases). V lost 7 bases, J lost 2 bases, and 15 bases lay in between. Germline V gene lookup returns CDR1 MDHEN and CDR2 SYDVKM. CDR3 length: 15 residues. The CDR3 DNA reads TGTGCCAGCAACCCTGGCGGGGCGACTGGAAACACCATATATTTT. Translation gives CASNPGGATGNTIYF.

This chain connects TRBV28 to TRBJ1-2; 8 nucleotides match TRBD1. CDR1 is MDHEN, CDR2 SYDVKM, per germline. The trim removed 5 bases at V and 3 bases at J, leaving 8 bases unmatched. The CDR3 is made up of 15 amino acids. The CDR3 is CASSPWTGSDYGYTF. In DNA form, the CDR3 reads TGTGCCAGCAGTCCCTGGACAGGGTCAGACTATGGCTACACCTTC.

The chain has TRBV9 and TRBJ1-4; D is uncertain. Germline-derived CDR1 and CDR2 are SGDLS and YYNGEE. This CDR3 comprises 14 residues. The V and J ends lost 4 bases and 0 bases respectively, with 7 bases between them. The CDR3 protein is CASSRYATNEKLFF. The DNA of the CDR3 is TGTGCCAGCAGCCGGTATGCAACTAATGAAAAACTGTTTTTT.

This chain connects TRBV19 to TRBJ2-2; 8 bases fit TRBD1. The CDR3 runs 15 residues. CDR1 and CDR2 from the germline V gene are LNHDA and SQIVND (reference sequence). Losses at the gene ends were 6 bases for V and 4 bases for J; bases not matched to a gene: 7. DNA for the CDR3: TGTGCCAGTAGGAACAGACAGGGGAGCACCGGGGAGCTGTTTTTT. Translation: CASRNRQGSTGELFF.

The rearrangement uses TRBV13 and TRBJ2-7, with 7 nucleotides matching TRBD2. Germline CDR1 and CDR2: PRHDT and FYEKMQ (reference sequence). The CDR3 contains 13 residues. The V segment lost 4 bases and the J segment 4 bases; nucleotides outside the gene matches: 4. DNA for the CDR3: TGTGCCAGCAGCTCTGGGCGGGAGTACGAGCAGTACTTC. Translating it yields CASSSGREYEQYF.

The gene calls are TRBV19 and TRBJ1-2; 8 bases agree with TRBD1. The CDR3 sequence is 13 residues long. V lost 3 bases and J lost 4; bases outside the gene matches: 1. Germline V gene lookup returns CDR1 LNHDA and CDR2 SQIVND (reference sequence). CDR3 sequence reads: CASSITGGYGYTF. CDR3 nucleotide sequence: TGTGCCAGTAGTATTACAGGGGGCTATGGCTACACCTTC.

The V call is TRBV7-9, the J call TRBJ1-3; TRBD1 matches 7 bases. There are 12 residues in the CDR3. Trimming removed 6 bases from V and 8 bases from J; junction bases left unmatched: 4. CDR1 SEHNR and CDR2 FQNEAQ come from the germline V gene (reference sequence). The CDR3 nucleotides are TGTGCCAGCAGTGCAACAGGGGACACCATATATTTT. Amino acid sequence: CASSATGDTIYF.

The chain is built from TRBV7-8 and TRBJ2-1, with TRBD1 matching over 7 bases. V dropped 4 bases and J dropped 2; count of bases not matched to a gene: 8. From germline, CDR1 is SGHVS and CDR2 FQNEAQ. This CDR3 spans 16 amino acids. The CDR3 region has the DNA TGTGCCAGCAGCTCCGAGACAGGGATAACCTACAATGAGCAGTTCTTC. Translation: CASSSETGITYNEQFF.

The chain combines TRBV7-3 with TRBJ2-2, with 9 bases that match TRBD1. The CDR3 sequence is 16 residues long. V trimming: 4 bases; J trimming: 6 bases; junction bases outside the gene matches: 9. The germline gives CDR1 SGHTA, CDR2 FQGTGA. The CDR3 protein is CASSSRRGQGPGELFF. In DNA form, the CDR3 reads TGTGCCAGCAGCTCACGGAGGGGACAGGGTCCCGGGGAGCTGTTTTTT.

V usage is TRBV5-1 and J usage is TRBJ2-1, with D unclear. The CDR3 spans 16 residues. CDR1 SGHRS and CDR2 YFSETQ come from the germline V gene. Trimming took off 0 bases at V and 2 bases at J, with 12 bases between the two ends. Written as DNA, the CDR3 is TGCGCCAGCAGCTTGGCCGCCAGGTCGGCCTACAATGAGCAGTTCTTC. Amino acids: CASSLAARSAYNEQFF.